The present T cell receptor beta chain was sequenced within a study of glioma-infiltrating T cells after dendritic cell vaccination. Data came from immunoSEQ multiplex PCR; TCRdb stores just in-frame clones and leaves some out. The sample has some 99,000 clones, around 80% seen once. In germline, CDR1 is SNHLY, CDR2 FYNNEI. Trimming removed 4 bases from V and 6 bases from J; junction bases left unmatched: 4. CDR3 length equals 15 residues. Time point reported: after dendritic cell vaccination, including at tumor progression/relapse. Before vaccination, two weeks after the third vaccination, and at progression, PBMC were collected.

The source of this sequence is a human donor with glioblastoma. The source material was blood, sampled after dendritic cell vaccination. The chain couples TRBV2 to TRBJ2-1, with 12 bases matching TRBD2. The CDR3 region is CASSALTSGSNEQFF. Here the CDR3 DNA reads TGTGCCAGCAGTGCCCTGACTAGCGGGAGCAATGAGCAGTTCTTC.